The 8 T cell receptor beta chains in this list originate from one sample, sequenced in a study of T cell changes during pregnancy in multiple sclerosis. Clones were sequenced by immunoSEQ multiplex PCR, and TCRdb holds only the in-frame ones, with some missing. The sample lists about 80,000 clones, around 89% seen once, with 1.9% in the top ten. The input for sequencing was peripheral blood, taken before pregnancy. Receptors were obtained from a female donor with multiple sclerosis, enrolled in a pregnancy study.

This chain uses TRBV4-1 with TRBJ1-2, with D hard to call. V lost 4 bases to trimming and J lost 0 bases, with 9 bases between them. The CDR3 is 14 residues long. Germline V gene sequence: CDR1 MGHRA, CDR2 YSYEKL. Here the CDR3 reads CASSPLSANYGYTF. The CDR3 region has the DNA TGCGCCAGCAGCCCCCTCTCTGCTAACTATGGCTACACCTTC.

For the CDR3, the DNA is TGTGCCAGCAGCGTTAGCGGGGCCTCCTACGAGCAGTACTTC. Translation: CASSVSGASYEQYF. This chain links TRBV9 with TRBJ2-7; 8 bases line up with TRBD2. The CDR3 length is 14 residues. Germline V gene lookup returns CDR1 SGDLS and CDR2 YYNGEE. V lost 2 bases to trimming and J lost 0 bases; unmatched junction nucleotides: 1.

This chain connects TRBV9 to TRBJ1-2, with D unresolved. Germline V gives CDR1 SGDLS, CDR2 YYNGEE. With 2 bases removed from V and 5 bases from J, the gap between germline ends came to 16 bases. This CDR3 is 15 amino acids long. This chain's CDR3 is CASSVGDTADYGYTF. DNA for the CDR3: TGTGCCAGCAGCGTGGGAGACACGGCCGATTATGGCTACACCTTC.

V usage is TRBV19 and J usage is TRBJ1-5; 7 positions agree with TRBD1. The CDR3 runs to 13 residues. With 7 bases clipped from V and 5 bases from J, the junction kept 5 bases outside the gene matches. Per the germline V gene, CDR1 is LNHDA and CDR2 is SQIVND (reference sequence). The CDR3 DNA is TGTGCCAGTACGGACAGGTGGCATCAGCCCCAGCATTTT. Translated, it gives CASTDRWHQPQHF.

The CDR3 loop reads CASSLVASTDTQYF. DNA of the CDR3: TGTGCCAGCAGCTTAGTGGCCAGCACAGATACGCAGTATTTT. The V call is TRBV7-9, the J call TRBJ2-3, with no clear D. The CDR3 consists of 14 residues. V shed 1 base and J shed 0 bases, with 5 bases lying between them. Germline CDR1 SEHNR, CDR2 FQNEAQ (reference sequence).

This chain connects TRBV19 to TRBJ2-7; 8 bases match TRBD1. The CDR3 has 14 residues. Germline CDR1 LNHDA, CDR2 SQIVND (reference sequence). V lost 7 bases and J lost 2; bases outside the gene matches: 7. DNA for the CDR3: TGTGCCAGTATCGGACAGGGTATTACCTACGAGCAGTACTTC. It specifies CASIGQGITYEQYF.

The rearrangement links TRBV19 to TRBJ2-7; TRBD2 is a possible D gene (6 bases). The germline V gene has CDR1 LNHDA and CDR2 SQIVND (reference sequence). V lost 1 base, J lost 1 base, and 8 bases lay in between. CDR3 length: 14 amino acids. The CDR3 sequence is CASSIAGESYEQYF. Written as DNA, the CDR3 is TGTGCCAGTAGTATAGCGGGGGAGTCCTACGAGCAGTACTTC.

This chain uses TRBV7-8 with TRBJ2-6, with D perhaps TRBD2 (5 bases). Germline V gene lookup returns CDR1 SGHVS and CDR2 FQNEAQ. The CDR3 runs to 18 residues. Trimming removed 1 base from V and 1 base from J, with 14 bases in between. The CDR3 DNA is TGTGCCAGCAGCTTAGAAGGTTCGAGGGAGTCTGGGGCCAACGTCCTGACTTTC. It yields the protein CASSLEGSRESGANVLTF. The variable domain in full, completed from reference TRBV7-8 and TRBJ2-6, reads GAGVSQSPRYKVAKRGQDVALRCDPISGHVSLFWYQQALGQGPEFLTYFQNEAQLDKSGLPSDRFFAERPEGSVSTLKIQRTQQEDSAVYLCASSLEGSRESGANVLTFGAGSRLTVL.